Shown below are 4 T cell receptor beta chains from a single sample sequenced in a study of identical twins' blood T cells (dated by TCRdb to 2012 to 2014). Library preparation used 5' RACE. Sequencing was performed on an Illumina Genome Analyzer IIx. TCRdb passed the public sequencing reads through fastp at Q25 and MiXCR, retaining productive beta sequences. Entries are consolidated by CDR3 protein sequence, retaining the most common genes and DNA. This sample gives hundreds of thousands of distinct CDR3 sequences in total; under 30% of them show up just once. Roughly 5.5% of the sample goes to the ten largest clones. The sequenced material came from PBMCs. The receptors derive from a woman between 18 and 50 years old in good health.

The CDR3 DNA reads TGTGCCAGCAGCTTAGCGGGGACCTCCTACGAGCAGTACTTC. This gives the protein CASSLAGTSYEQYF. V usage is TRBV7-8 and J usage is TRBJ2-7, with D perhaps given as TRBD1 or TRBD2 (5 bases each). This CDR3 region has 14 residues. CDR1 SGHVS and CDR2 FQNEAQ come from the germline V gene. The V end lost 0 bases, the J end lost 0 bases, and 6 bases lay between the germline ends.

This chain uses TRBV12-5 with TRBJ1-2; 9 bases agree with TRBD1. Germline trimming cut 4 bases from V and 7 bases from J; bases unmatched to any gene: 10. The CDR3 extends over 15 amino acids. The germline V gene has CDR1 LGHNT and CDR2 FRNRAP. The CDR3 DNA follows: TGTGCTAGTGGTTCGTCCGGACAGGGGAGTCGTGGCTACACCTTC. This translates into CASGSSGQGSRGYTF.

A note on this clonotype: This could be a read error, since a much larger clone is one nucleotide away. This chain joins TRBV6-2 or TRBV6-3 and TRBJ1-6; D perhaps matches TRBD1 (5 bases). CDR3 length: 14 amino acids. The germline V gene encodes CDR1 MNHEY and CDR2 SVGEGT. Trimming stripped 8 bases from V and 5 bases from J, with 13 bases between. CDR3 loop: CASSYGRDNSPLHF. The CDR3 DNA follows: TGTGCCAGCTCCTACGGCAGGGATAATTCACCCCTCCACTTT.

The chain joins TRBV3-1 to TRBJ1-1, with a possible D match to TRBD1 (5 bases). CDR3 size: 15 residues. V was trimmed by 0 bases and J by 0 bases, leaving 8 bases between them. CDR1 and CDR2 (germline): LGHDT, YNNKEL (reference sequence). The CDR3 protein is CASSQEQGMNTEAFF. In nucleotides, the CDR3 is TGTGCCAGCAGCCAAGAGCAGGGCATGAACACTGAAGCTTTCTTT. The full variable domain, in which reference TRBV3-1 and TRBJ1-1 provide the parts outside the CDR3, is DTAVSQTPKYLVTQMGNDKSIKCEQNLGHDTMYWYKQDSKKFLKIMFSYNNKELIINETVPNRFSPKSPDKAHLNLHINSLELGDSAVYFCASSQEQGMNTEAFFGQGTRLTVV.